One T cell receptor (beta chain) is described in this entry. V lost 1 base to trimming and J lost 6 bases; unmatched junction nucleotides: 9. Germline-derived CDR1 and CDR2 are SGHAT and FQNNGV. The CDR3 covers 17 residues. These data originate in a study of blood T cell repertoires in COVID-19. The data were produced by immunoSEQ multiplex PCR, yet TCRdb's version contains in-frame clones alone and is incomplete. The sample lists some 270,000 clones; about four fifths were seen once. The chain uses TRBV11-2 and TRBJ2-2; 9 positions agree with TRBD1. The material sequenced was PBMCs or T cells enriched from blood (not recorded which). The sequence derives from a man aged 50 or older who had recovered from COVID-19. In nucleotides, the CDR3 is TGTGCCAGCAGCTTAGGCCGACAGGGGGTCTTGGCCGGGGAGCTGTTTTTT. Translated, it gives CASSLGRQGVLAGELFF.